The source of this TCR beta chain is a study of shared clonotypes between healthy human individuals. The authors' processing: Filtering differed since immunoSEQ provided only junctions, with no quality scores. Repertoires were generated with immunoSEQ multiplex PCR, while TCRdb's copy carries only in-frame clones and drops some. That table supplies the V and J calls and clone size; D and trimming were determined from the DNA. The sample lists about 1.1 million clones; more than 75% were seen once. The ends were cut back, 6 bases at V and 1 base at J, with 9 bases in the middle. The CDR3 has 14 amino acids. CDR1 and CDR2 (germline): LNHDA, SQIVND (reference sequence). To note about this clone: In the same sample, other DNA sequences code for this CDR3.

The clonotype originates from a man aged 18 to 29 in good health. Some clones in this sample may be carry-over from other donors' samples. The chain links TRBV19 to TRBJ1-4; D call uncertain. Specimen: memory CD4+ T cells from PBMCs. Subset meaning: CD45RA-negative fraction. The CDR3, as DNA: TGTGCCAGTAGCATAAGAGGAACTAATGAAAAACTGTTTTTT. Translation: CASSIRGTNEKLFF.